The TCR beta chain described here comes from a study of blood T cell repertoires in COVID-19. On the study more broadly: Italy, Spain and the United States were the sources of the convalescent and acute COVID-19 samples. T cells, B-cell-depleted T cells, or PBMCs provided the cDNA or gDNA that served as material.

V lost 2 bases, J lost 4 bases, and 5 bases stayed unmatched. The CDR3 has 15 amino acids. CDR1 and CDR2 from the germline V gene are MNHEY and SVGAGI. In the study's own analysis: Using reference gene primer amplification, nucleated cell counts were estimated. This table comes from immunoSEQ multiplex PCR, and its TCRdb copy is limited to in-frame clones, with some not included. The V and J calls and clone size were taken over from that table, and D and trimming were inferred from the DNA. The sample contains about 280,000 clones, 70% to 90% of which appear only once. Sequencing input: peripheral blood. This clonotype was obtained from a man over 45 with active or convalescent COVID-19. The J gene is TRBJ1-1, the V gene TRBV6-5; TRBD1 agrees at 9 bases. Here the CDR3 reads CASSYRSTGGTEAFF. The CDR3 coding sequence is TGTGCCAGCAGTTACAGATCGACAGGGGGCACTGAAGCTTTCTTT.